The entry below gives a single T cell receptor (beta chain) sequence along with its context. Method: immunoSEQ multiplex PCR; TCRdb's copy keeps in-frame clones and lacks some. This sample has roughly 43,000 clones, with approximately 83% found just once. This sample is drawn from a study of blood T cell repertoires in COVID-19. V shed 0 bases, J shed 5 bases, and the junction held 7 bases outside the gene matches. This CDR3 is built from 15 residues. Germline V gene sequence: CDR1 MNHEY, CDR2 SVGAGI. The chain couples TRBV6-5 to TRBJ2-7, with TRBD2 matching 7 bases. This clonotype was obtained from a human donor in a cohort sampled during active COVID-19. The donor label of this sample is uncertain. Sequenced sample: peripheral blood. Here the CDR3 reads CASSYSGLVLNEQYF. CDR3 sequence (DNA): TGTGCCAGCAGTTACTCCGGACTAGTCTTGAACGAGCAGTACTTC.